The text below deals with one T cell receptor beta chain. The length of the CDR3 is 11 residues. V lost 5 bases, J lost 7 bases, and 8 bases lay in between. This entry belongs to a study of blood T cell repertoires in COVID-19. Sequencing used immunoSEQ multiplex PCR; TCRdb keeps in-frame clones, though not all of them. Of about 310,000 clones in the sample, about 87% were seen once. The sequenced sample was peripheral blood. The TCR was taken from a woman between 50 and 59 years old who had recovered from COVID-19. This chain connects TRBV12-3 or TRBV12-4 to TRBJ1-2; possibly TRBD1 for D (6 bases). CDR3 amino acids: CASSTGFGYTF. In DNA, the CDR3 is TGTGCCAGCAGTACAGGGTTTGGCTACACCTTC.